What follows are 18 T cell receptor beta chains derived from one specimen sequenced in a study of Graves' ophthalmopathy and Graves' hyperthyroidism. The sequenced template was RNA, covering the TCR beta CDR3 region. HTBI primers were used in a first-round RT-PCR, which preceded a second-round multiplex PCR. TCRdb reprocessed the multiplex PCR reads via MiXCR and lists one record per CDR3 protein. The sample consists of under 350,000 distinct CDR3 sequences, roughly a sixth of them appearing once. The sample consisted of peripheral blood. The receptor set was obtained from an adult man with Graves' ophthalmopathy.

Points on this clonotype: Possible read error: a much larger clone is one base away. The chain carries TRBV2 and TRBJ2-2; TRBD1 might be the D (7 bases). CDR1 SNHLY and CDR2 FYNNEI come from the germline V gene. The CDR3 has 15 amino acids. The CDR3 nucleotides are TGTGTCAGCAGTGGGGCAGGGGGAGGCACCGGGGAGCTGTTTTTT. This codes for CVSSGAGGGTGELFF.

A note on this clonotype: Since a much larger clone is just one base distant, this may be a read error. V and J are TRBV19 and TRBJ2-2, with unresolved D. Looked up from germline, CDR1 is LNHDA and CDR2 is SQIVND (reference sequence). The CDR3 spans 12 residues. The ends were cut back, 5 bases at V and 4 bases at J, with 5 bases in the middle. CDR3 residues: CASSEVTGELFF. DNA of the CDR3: TGTGCCAGTAGTGAAGTCACCGGGGAGCTGTTTTTT. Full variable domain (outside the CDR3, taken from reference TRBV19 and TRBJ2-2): DGGITQSPKYLFRKEGQNVTLSCEQNLNHDAMYWYRQDPGQGLRLIYYSQIVNDFQKGDIAEGYSVSREKKESFPLTVTSAQKNPTAFYLCASSEVTGELFFGEGSRLTVL.

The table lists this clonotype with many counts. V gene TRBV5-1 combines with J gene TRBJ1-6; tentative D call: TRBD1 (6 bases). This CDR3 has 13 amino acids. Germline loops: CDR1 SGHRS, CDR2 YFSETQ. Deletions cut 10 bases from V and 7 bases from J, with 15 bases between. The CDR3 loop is CASQQGQNSPLHF. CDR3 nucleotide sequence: TGCGCCTCCCAGCAGGGGCAAAATTCACCCCTCCACTTT.

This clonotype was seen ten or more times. As DNA, the CDR3 is TGTGCCAGCAGCGTAGATTCAACTAGCTCCTACGAGCAGTACTTC. Translation: CASSVDSTSSYEQYF. The chain has TRBV9 and TRBJ2-7; TRBD2 might be the D (5 bases). Trimming shortened V by 0 bases and J by 0 bases, and 10 bases separated the two germline ends. CDR3 length: 15 amino acids. The germline CDR1 and CDR2 sequences are SGDLS and YYNGEE. The full variable domain, with the rest looked up from reference TRBV9 and TRBJ2-7, is DSGVTQTPKHLITATGQRVTLRCSPRSGDLSVYWYQQSLDQGLQFLIQYYNGEERAKGNILERFSAQQFPDLHSELNLSSLELGDSALYFCASSVDSTSSYEQYFGPGTRLTVT.

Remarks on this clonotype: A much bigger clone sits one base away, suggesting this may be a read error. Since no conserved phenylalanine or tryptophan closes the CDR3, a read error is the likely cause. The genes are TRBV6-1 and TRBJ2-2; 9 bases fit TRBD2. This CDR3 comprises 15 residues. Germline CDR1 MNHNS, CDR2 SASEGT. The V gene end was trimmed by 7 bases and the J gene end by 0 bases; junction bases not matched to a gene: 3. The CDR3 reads CASIGGGANTGELFV. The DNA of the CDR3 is TGTGCCAGCATTGGCGGGGGGGCGAACACCGGGGAGCTGTTTGTT.

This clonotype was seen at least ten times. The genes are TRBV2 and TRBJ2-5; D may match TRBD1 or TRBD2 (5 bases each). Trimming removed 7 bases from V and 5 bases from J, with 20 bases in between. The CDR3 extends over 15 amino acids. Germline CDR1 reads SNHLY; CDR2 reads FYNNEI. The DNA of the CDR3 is TGTGCCAGCAATCCCGGCCAGGGACCGTCGGAGACCCAGTACTTC. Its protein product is CASNPGQGPSETQYF.

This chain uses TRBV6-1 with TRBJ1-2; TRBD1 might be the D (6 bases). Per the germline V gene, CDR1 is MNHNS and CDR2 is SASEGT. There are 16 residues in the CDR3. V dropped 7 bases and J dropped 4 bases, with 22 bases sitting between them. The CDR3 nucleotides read TGTGCCAGCAAAATAGCGGGTCAGGACAGTCCCTATGGCTACACCTTC. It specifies CASKIAGQDSPYGYTF.

CDR3 sequence: CASSYMGRGDSETQYF. In DNA, the CDR3 is TGTGCCAGCAGTTATATGGGGCGGGGGGATTCGGAGACCCAGTACTTC. The chain carries TRBV6-5 and TRBJ2-5, with 8 bases fitting TRBD2. Germline trimming cut 3 bases from V and 5 bases from J; bases unmatched to any gene: 11. CDR3 length: 16 amino acids. CDR1 is MNHEY and CDR2 is SVGAGI in the germline V gene.

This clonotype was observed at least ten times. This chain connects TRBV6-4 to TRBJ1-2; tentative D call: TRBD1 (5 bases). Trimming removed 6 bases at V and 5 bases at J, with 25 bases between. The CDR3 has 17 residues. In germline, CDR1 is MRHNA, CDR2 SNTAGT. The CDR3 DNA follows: TGTGCCAGCAGCCATCTCCTGGACACACGTAACCCTTATGGCTACACCTTC. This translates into CASSHLLDTRNPYGYTF.

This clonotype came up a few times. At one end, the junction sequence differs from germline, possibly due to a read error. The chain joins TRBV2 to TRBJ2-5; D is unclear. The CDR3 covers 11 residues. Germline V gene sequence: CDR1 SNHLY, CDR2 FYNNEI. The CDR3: CASSEADRMSF. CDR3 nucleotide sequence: TGTGCCAGCAGTGAAGCGGACCGCATGTCCTTC.

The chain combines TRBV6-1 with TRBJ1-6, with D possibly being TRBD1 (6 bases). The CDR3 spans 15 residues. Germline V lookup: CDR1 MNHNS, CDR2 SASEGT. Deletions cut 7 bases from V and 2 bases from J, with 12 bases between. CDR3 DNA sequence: TGTGCCAGCACGGACAGTTTAACCTATAATTCACCCCTCCACTTT. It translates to CASTDSLTYNSPLHF.

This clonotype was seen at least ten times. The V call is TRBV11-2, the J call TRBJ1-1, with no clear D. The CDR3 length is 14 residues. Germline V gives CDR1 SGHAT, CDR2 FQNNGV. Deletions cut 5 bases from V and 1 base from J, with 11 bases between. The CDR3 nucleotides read TGTGCCAGCAGCCAATTGGGAGGGAACACTGAAGCTTTCTTT. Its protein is CASSQLGGNTEAFF.

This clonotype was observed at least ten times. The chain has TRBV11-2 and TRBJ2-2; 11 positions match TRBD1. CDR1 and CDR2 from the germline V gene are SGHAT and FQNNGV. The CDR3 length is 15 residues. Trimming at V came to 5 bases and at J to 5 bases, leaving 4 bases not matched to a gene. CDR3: CASSGQGARTGELFF. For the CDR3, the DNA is TGTGCCAGCAGCGGACAGGGGGCTCGGACCGGGGAGCTGTTTTTT.

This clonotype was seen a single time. The CDR3 nucleotides are TGTGCCAGCAGTTACGACGGGAGGGGGCCCTACGAGCAGTACTTC. Translation: CASSYDGRGPYEQYF. The chain combines TRBV6-5 with TRBJ2-7; D is perhaps TRBD2 (8 bases). CDR1 and CDR2 (germline): MNHEY, SVGAGI. Trimming pared 2 bases from V and 2 bases from J, leaving 13 bases between. This CDR3 contains 15 residues.

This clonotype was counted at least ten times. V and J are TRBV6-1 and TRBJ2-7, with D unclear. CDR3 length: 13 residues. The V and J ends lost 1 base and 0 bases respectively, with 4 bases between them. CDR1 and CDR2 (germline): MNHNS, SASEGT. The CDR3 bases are TGTGCCAGCAGTGAAGGCAACTCCTACGAGCAGTACTTC. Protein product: CASSEGNSYEQYF.

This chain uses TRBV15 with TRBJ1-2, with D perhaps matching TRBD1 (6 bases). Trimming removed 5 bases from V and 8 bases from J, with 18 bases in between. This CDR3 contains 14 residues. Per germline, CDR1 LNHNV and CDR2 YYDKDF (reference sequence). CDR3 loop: CATSLAGGGRGYTF. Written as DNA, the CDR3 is TGTGCCACCAGCCTAGCGGGAGGGGGACGAGGCTACACCTTC.

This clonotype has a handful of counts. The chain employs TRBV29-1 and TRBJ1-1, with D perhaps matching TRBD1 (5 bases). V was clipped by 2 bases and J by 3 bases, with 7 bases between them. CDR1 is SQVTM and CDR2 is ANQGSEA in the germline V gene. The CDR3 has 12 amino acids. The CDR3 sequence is CSVERGDTEAFF. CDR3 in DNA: TGCAGCGTTGAACGGGGGGACACTGAAGCTTTCTTT.

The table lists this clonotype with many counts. In DNA form, the CDR3 reads TGCAGTGCTAGACCCGACGGGAATTCACCCCTCCACTTT. Translating gives CSARPDGNSPLHF. The V and J genes are TRBV20-1 and TRBJ1-6, with no clear D. V shed 2 bases and J shed 7 bases, with 9 bases lying between them. The germline V gene has CDR1 DFQATT and CDR2 SNEGSKA (reference sequence). CDR3 length: 13 residues.